Sequencing of this TCR beta chain was carried out in a study of T cell clones after liver transplantation. Study as a whole: Three of eight recipients were HCV-positive; others had non-autoimmune, non-viral indications. Tolerant meant at least one year fully off immunosuppression without liver enzymes above twice normal.

Study-wide results and limits: Low donor cell numbers restricted donor-reactive repertoire measurement in a couple of subjects. A significant post-transplant drop in circulating graft-donor-reactive CD4 TCRbeta sequences occurred in most of the 8 subjects.

As regards this clone: Its antigen is unidentified.

CDR1 SGHTA and CDR2 FQGNSA come from the germline V gene. V trimming: 5 bases; J trimming: 6 bases; junction bases outside the gene matches: 8. The CDR3 covers 15 residues. TCRdb's copy holds only in-frame clones and misses some; the assay was immunoSEQ multiplex PCR. The data show 45,000 to 55,000 clones, with less than 85% seen just once and over 6.5% held by the top ten. This specimen consisted of CD4+ T cells from blood, obtained before liver transplant. The TCR sequence derives from a human donor who received a liver transplant. V gene TRBV7-2 combines with J gene TRBJ2-2, with 8 bases fitting TRBD1. CDR3 amino acids: CASSTDRGLSGELFF. The CDR3 DNA sequence: TGTGCCAGCAGCACCGACAGGGGTTTATCCGGGGAGCTGTTTTTT.